These 27 T cell receptor beta chains share one sample of origin, sequenced in a study of cytomegalovirus exposure and HLA in healthy donors. The primer mix had 60 Vbeta and 13 Jbeta primers. Clones were read by immunoSEQ multiplex PCR, and TCRdb kept only the in-frame ones, dropping some. The table lists roughly 120,000 clones, about three quarters of them singletons. The source material was PBMCs. These receptors came from a human donor in good health.

The rearrangement links TRBV5-6 to TRBJ2-5; no clear D. V dropped 0 bases and J dropped 6 bases, with 15 bases sitting between them. This CDR3 region has 15 residues. Germline-derived CDR1 and CDR2 are SGHDT and YYEEEE. Written as DNA, the CDR3 is TGTGCCAGCAGCTTGGCTTGGCAGGAAATTAAGACCCAGTACTTC. It codes for CASSLAWQEIKTQYF.

The sample holds a few counts of this clone. The chain is built from TRBV5-1 and TRBJ2-7; TRBD2 aligns across 7 bases. The junction had 10 bases not matched to a gene; V was cut back by 4 bases and J by 0 bases. Germline V gene sequence: CDR1 SGHRS, CDR2 YFSETQ. The CDR3 spans 16 residues. The CDR3, as DNA: TGCGCCAGCAGCCCGGTCGGGGGAGGGGACTCCTACGAGCAGTACTTC. Translated, it gives CASSPVGGGDSYEQYF.

This chain joins TRBV9 and TRBJ2-1; 10 bases are shared with TRBD2. The CDR3 spans 17 residues. V gave up 3 bases and J gave up 4 bases; unmatched junction bases: 10. Germline values: CDR1 SGDLS, CDR2 YYNGEE. The CDR3 nucleotides read TGTGCCAGCAGCGCAGATGAAGCGGGGGGGGTATACAATGAGCAGTTCTTC. Amino acids: CASSADEAGGVYNEQFF.

A note on this clone: The junction departs from germline at one end; a sequencing error may be responsible. The chain couples TRBV4-1 to TRBJ2-7; possible D gene TRBD2, 6 bases. Germline loops: CDR1 MGHRA, CDR2 YSYEKL. CDR3 length: 15 residues. Here the CDR3 reads CASSIQSGLSYEQYF. For the CDR3, the DNA is TGTGCCAGCAGCATCCAGAGCGGGCTCTCCTACGAGCAGTACTTC.

This chain connects TRBV7-2 to TRBJ2-1; tentative D call: TRBD2 (6 bases). The CDR3 consists of 14 residues. V lost 2 bases and J 7 bases, leaving 12 bases between the germline ends. Germline lookup yields CDR1 SGHTA and CDR2 FQGNSA. The CDR3 region has the DNA TGTGCCAGCAGCTTACAATTCGGGGGTAATGAGCAGTTCTTC. Residues: CASSLQFGGNEQFF.

The V call is TRBV11-2, the J call TRBJ2-1, with D perhaps TRBD1 (5 bases). The germline V and J ends were trimmed by 1 base and 14 bases, with 9 bases remaining between them. Germline CDR1 and CDR2: SGHAT and FQNNGV. The CDR3 spans 11 residues. CDR3 amino acids: CASSLAAREFF. The CDR3 nucleotides read TGTGCCAGCAGCTTAGCGGCCAGGGAGTTCTTC.

The rearrangement joins TRBV27 to TRBJ2-5; 7 bases fit TRBD2. CDR3 length equals 15 residues. CDR1 and CDR2 (germline): MNHEY, SMNVEV (reference sequence). V shed 6 bases, J shed 7 bases, and the junction held 14 bases outside the gene matches. The CDR3 coding sequence is TGTGCCAGCAGGGGGGGGGAAGGGGAAGCGTGGACCCAGTACTTC. Translation gives CASRGGEGEAWTQYF.

The V call is TRBV7-9, the J call TRBJ2-4; D perhaps matches TRBD2 (7 bases). The CDR3 consists of 19 residues. In germline, CDR1 is SEHNR, CDR2 FQNEAQ (reference sequence). The V end lost 3 bases, the J end lost 1 base, and 22 bases lay between the germline ends. The CDR3 DNA reads TGTGCCAGCAGCTTGGGGGGGCGAGATATTTCAGTGGCCAAAAACATTCAGTACTTC. Encoded protein: CASSLGGRDISVAKNIQYF.

This chain connects TRBV7-3 to TRBJ1-5; D is uncertain. Germline CDR1 SGHTA, CDR2 FQGTGA. V was trimmed by 4 bases and J by 6 bases, leaving 10 bases between them. This CDR3 spans 13 amino acids. CDR3 coding DNA: TGTGCCAGCAGCTCCTATATTTCTCAGCCCCAGCATTTT. It yields the protein CASSSYISQPQHF.

The chain recombines TRBV11-2 with TRBJ2-3; TRBD2 might be the D (6 bases). Trimming shortened V by 2 bases and J by 5 bases, and 14 bases separated the two germline ends. CDR1 is SGHAT and CDR2 is FQNNGV in the germline V gene. The CDR3 totals 15 residues. Here the CDR3 reads CASSLMGGGGDTQYF. As DNA, the CDR3 is TGTGCCAGCAGCTTAATGGGGGGAGGTGGAGATACGCAGTATTTT. Variable domain in full (rest from reference TRBV11-2 and TRBJ2-3): EAGVAQSPRYKIIEKRQSVAFWCNPISGHATLYWYQQILGQGPKLLIQFQNNGVVDDSQLPKDRFSAERLKGVDSTLKIQPAKLEDSAVYLCASSLMGGGGDTQYFGPGTRLTVL.

V is TRBV5-1 and J is TRBJ1-2; D ambiguous. The germline V and J ends were trimmed by 0 bases and 5 bases, with 14 bases remaining between them. CDR1 and CDR2 from the germline V gene are SGHRS and YFSETQ. There are 15 residues in the CDR3. In DNA form, the CDR3 reads TGCGCCAGCAGCTTGGCCGGTAAGGAGGCGTATGGCTACACCTTC. This translates into CASSLAGKEAYGYTF.

The chain has TRBV7-6 and TRBJ2-1, with D perhaps TRBD2 (5 bases). The germline V gene encodes CDR1 SGHVS and CDR2 FNYEAQ. The CDR3 length is 18 residues. Trimming stripped 5 bases from V and 0 bases from J, with 20 bases between. The CDR3 region has the DNA TGTGCCAGCAGCGATCATTTGTCTTTTGGGAGCTCCTACAATGAGCAGTTCTTC. Its translation: CASSDHLSFGSSYNEQFF.

The CDR3 loop reads CASIPGVDTEAFF. CDR3 coding DNA: TGTGCCAGCATACCCGGGGTGGACACTGAAGCTTTCTTT. V is TRBV28 and J is TRBJ1-1; D is unclear. This CDR3 spans 13 amino acids. The germline gives CDR1 MDHEN, CDR2 SYDVKM. V was cut by 7 bases and J by 3 bases, with 12 bases left in between.

The genes are TRBV19 and TRBJ2-7, with 11 bases fitting TRBD2. V gave up 4 bases and J gave up 6 bases; unmatched junction bases: 8. This CDR3 region has 15 residues. The germline V gene has CDR1 LNHDA and CDR2 SQIVND (reference sequence). CDR3 nucleotides: TGTGCCAGTAGTACTGGGGCTAGCGGGAGGCTCGAGCAGTACTTC. Its protein product is CASSTGASGRLEQYF.

This clone was counted ten times or more. The chain combines TRBV6-4 with TRBJ2-3, with 12 bases identical to TRBD2. Germline values: CDR1 MRHNA, CDR2 SNTAGT. V trimming: 5 bases; J trimming: 4 bases; junction bases outside the gene matches: 1. CDR3 length: 14 amino acids. CDR3 in amino acids: CASSLAGGADTQYF. CDR3 bases: TGTGCCAGCAGTCTAGCGGGGGGGGCAGATACGCAGTATTTT.

This chain links TRBV29-1 with TRBJ1-5; no firm D call. Trimming took 4 bases from V and 4 from J, leaving 11 bases between them. CDR1 and CDR2 from the germline V gene are SQVTM and ANQGSEA. CDR3 length: 13 residues. In DNA, the CDR3 is TGCAGCGTTGTAGAGGGCTTAAATCAGCCCCAGCATTTT. Translation gives CSVVEGLNQPQHF. Complete variable domain (other parts from reference TRBV29-1 and TRBJ1-5): SAVISQKPSRDICQRGTSLTIQCQVDSQVTMMFWYRQQPGQSLTLIATANQGSEATYESGFVIDKFPISRPNLTFSTLTVSNMSPEDSSIYLCSVVEGLNQPQHFGDGTRLSIL.

The chain has TRBV7-2 and TRBJ1-1, with 7 bases that match TRBD1. This CDR3 spans 13 amino acids. Germline CDR1 SGHTA, CDR2 FQGNSA. V dropped 1 base and J dropped 12; count of bases not matched to a gene: 8. In nucleotides, the CDR3 is TGTGCCAGCAGCTTAGATTTTCAGGACAGGACTTTCTTT. Translated, it gives CASSLDFQDRTFF.

J is TRBJ2-2 and V is TRBV9; the D gene is possibly TRBD1 (6 bases). The length of the CDR3 is 15 residues. V was trimmed by 0 bases and J by 7 bases, leaving 13 bases between them. Germline CDR1 SGDLS, CDR2 YYNGEE. The CDR3 DNA reads as TGTGCCAGCAGCGTAGTGGGGGCCTATGACGGGGAGCTGTTTTTT. Its translation is CASSVVGAYDGELFF.

The chain is built from TRBV6-1 and TRBJ1-2; D is ambiguous. Germline CDR1 and CDR2: MNHNS and SASEGT. The CDR3 is made up of 12 amino acids. V dropped 4 bases and J dropped 8 bases, with 11 bases sitting between them. As DNA, the CDR3 is TGTGCCAGCAGTGCTTCGGGAGCCGGCTACACCTTC. Translated: CASSASGAGYTF.

The V call is TRBV19, the J call TRBJ2-1; a possible D gene is TRBD2 (5 bases). The germline V and J ends were trimmed by 10 bases and 0 bases, with 10 bases remaining between them. The CDR3 spans 13 residues. The V gene's germline CDR1 is LNHDA and CDR2 SQIVND (reference sequence). The CDR3 reads CATSGSSYNEQFF. CDR3 sequence (DNA): TGTGCCACCTCGGGGAGCTCCTACAATGAGCAGTTCTTC.

The chain couples TRBV2 to TRBJ2-2; unclear D gene. Germline V gives CDR1 SNHLY, CDR2 FYNNEI. The CDR3 sequence is 12 residues long. Trimming left V 6 bases short and J 4 bases short, with 6 bases between. As DNA, the CDR3 is TGTGCCAGCAGGTACAGCACCGGGGAGCTGTTTTTT. Encoded protein: CASRYSTGELFF.

The gene calls are TRBV27 and TRBJ1-2; 8 bases agree with TRBD1. CDR3 length: 15 amino acids. CDR1 and CDR2 from the germline V gene are MNHEY and SMNVEV (reference sequence). Trimming removed 5 bases from V and 5 bases from J; junction bases left unmatched: 10. CDR3 nucleotide sequence: TGTGCCAGCAGTCTCAAACAGGGGGGAACATATGGCTACACCTTC. As protein: CASSLKQGGTYGYTF.

The CDR3 loop reads CASSEWGLTLNQPQHF. In DNA form, the CDR3 reads TGTGCCAGCAGTGAATGGGGCCTAACCTTAAATCAGCCCCAGCATTTT. This chain joins TRBV6-1 and TRBJ1-5; the D gene is possibly TRBD1 (5 bases). The CDR3 runs to 16 residues. Germline loops: CDR1 MNHNS, CDR2 SASEGT. Trimming removed 2 bases from V and 4 bases from J, with 15 bases in between.

The chain is built from TRBV6-5 and TRBJ2-7; D perhaps matches TRBD2 (6 bases). CDR3 length: 13 residues. Germline V gene lookup returns CDR1 MNHEY and CDR2 SVGAGI. V dropped 2 bases and J dropped 6 bases, with 11 bases sitting between them. CDR3 region: CASSYTTSLEQYF. CDR3 sequence (DNA): TGTGCCAGCAGTTACACGACTAGTCTCGAGCAGTACTTC.

The chain employs TRBV27 and TRBJ2-5, with 7 bases matching TRBD2. This CDR3 has 15 amino acids. CDR1 is MNHEY, CDR2 SMNVEV, per germline (reference sequence). J gave up 9 bases and V 10 bases, and 20 bases lay outside the gene matches. Here the CDR3 reads CATRRSGLSPMAQYF. CDR3 in DNA: TGTGCCACCAGGCGTAGCGGGCTATCGCCGATGGCCCAGTACTTC.

This clone came up a few times. The chain recombines TRBV18 with TRBJ1-5; the D gene is possibly TRBD1 (5 bases). This CDR3 has 17 amino acids. CDR1 and CDR2 from the germline V gene are KGHSH and LQKENI. The V gene lost 0 bases and the J gene lost 5 bases, with 17 bases spanning the gap. CDR3 coding DNA: TGTGCCAGCTCACCACCAGGAGCAGGGCTTGTTCATCAGCCCCAGCATTTT. Its translation: CASSPPGAGLVHQPQHF.

This chain links TRBV7-9 with TRBJ2-5; perhaps TRBD2 as D (7 bases). The CDR3 consists of 15 residues. CDR1 and CDR2 from the germline V gene are SEHNR and FQNEAQ (reference sequence). Trimming cost V 1 base and J 6 bases, with 15 bases left between them. The CDR3 is CASSLGGGRRQTQYF. The CDR3 nucleotides are TGTGCCAGCAGCTTAGGCGGGGGCAGGCGCCAGACCCAGTACTTC.